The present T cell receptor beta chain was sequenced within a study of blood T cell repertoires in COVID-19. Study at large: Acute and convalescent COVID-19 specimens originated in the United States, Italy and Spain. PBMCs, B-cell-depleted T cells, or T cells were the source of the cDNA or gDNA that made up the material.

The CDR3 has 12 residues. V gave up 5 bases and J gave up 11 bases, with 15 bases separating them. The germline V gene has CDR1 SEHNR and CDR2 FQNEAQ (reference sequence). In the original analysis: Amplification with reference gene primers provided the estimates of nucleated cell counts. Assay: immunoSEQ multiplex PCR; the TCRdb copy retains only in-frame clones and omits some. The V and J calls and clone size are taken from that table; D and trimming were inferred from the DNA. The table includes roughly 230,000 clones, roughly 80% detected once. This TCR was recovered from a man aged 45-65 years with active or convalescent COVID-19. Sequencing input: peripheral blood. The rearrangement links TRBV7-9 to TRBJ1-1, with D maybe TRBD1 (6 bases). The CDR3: CASSKDGRGAFF. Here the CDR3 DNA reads TGTGCCAGCAGCAAAGATGGCAGGGGTGCTTTCTTT.